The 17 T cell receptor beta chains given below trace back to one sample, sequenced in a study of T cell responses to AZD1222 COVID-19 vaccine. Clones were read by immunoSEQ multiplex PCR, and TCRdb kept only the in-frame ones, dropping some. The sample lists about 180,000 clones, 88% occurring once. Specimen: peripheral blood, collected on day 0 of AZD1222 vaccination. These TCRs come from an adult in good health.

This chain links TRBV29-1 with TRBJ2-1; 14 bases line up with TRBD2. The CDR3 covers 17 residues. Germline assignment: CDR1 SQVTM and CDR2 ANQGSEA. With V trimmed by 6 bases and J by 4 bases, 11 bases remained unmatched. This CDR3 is CSVLTSGGASLYNEQFF. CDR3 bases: TGCAGCGTCCTGACTAGCGGGGGGGCATCGCTTTACAATGAGCAGTTCTTC.

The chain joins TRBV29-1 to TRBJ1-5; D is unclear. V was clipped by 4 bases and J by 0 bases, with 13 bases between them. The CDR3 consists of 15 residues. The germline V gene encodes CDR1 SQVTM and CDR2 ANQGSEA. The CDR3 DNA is TGCAGCGTTGGGGGAGATCTCTATAGCAATCAGCCCCAGCATTTT. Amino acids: CSVGGDLYSNQPQHF.

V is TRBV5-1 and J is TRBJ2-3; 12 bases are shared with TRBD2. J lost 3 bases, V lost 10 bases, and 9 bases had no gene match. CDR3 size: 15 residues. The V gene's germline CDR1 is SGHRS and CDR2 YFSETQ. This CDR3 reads CAGRLAGGATDTQYF. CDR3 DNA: TGCGCCGGACGTCTAGCGGGAGGGGCGACAGATACGCAGTATTTT. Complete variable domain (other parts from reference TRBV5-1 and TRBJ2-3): KAGVTQTPRYLIKTRGQQVTLSCSPISGHRSVSWYQQTPGQGLQFLFEYFSETQRNKGNFPGRFSGRQFSNSRSEMNVSTLELGDSALYLCAGRLAGGATDTQYFGPGTRLTVL.

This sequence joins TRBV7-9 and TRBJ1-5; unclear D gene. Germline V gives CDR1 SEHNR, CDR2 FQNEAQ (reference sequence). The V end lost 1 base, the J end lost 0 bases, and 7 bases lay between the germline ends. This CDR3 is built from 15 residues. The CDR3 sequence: CASSLGEYSNQPQHF. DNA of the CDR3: TGTGCCAGCAGCTTAGGGGAGTATAGCAATCAGCCCCAGCATTTT.

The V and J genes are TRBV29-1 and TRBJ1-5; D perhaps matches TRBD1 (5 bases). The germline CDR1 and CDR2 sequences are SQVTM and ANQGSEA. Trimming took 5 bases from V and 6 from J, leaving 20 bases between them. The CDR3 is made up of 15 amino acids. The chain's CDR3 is CSVLPSGRKGQPQHF. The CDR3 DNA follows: TGCAGCGTTCTACCGTCAGGGCGTAAGGGTCAGCCCCAGCATTTT.

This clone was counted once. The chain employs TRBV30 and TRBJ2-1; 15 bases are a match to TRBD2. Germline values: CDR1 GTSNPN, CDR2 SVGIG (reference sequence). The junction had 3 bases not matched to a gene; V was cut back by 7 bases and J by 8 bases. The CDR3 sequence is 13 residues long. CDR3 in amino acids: CALGTSGRYEQFF. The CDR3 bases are TGTGCCTTGGGGACTAGCGGGAGGTATGAGCAGTTCTTC.

The CDR3 loop reads CASGLPREYNEQFF. CDR3 nucleotides: TGTGCTAGTGGTTTGCCGCGGGAGTACAATGAGCAGTTCTTC. The rearrangement uses TRBV12-5 and TRBJ2-1; 7 bases are shared with TRBD2. Germline V lookup: CDR1 LGHNT, CDR2 FRNRAP. The CDR3 length is 14 residues. V lost 2 bases to trimming and J lost 4 bases; unmatched junction nucleotides: 2.

CDR3 sequence: CASSYLQGAYTGELFF. CDR3 nucleotide sequence: TGTGCCAGCAGTTACCTACAGGGGGCCTACACCGGGGAGCTGTTTTTT. The gene calls are TRBV6-5 and TRBJ2-2; 9 bases fit TRBD1. The CDR3 runs 16 residues. Trimming took 2 bases from V and 3 from J; bases not matched to a gene: 4. Germline CDR1 reads MNHEY; CDR2 reads SVGAGI.

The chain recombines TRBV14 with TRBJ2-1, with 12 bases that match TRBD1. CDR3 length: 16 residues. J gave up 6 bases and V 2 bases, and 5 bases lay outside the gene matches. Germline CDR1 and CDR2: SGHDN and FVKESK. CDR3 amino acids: CASSQRGTGGGNEQFF. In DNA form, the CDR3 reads TGTGCCAGCAGCCAAAGGGGGACAGGGGGCGGCAATGAGCAGTTCTTC. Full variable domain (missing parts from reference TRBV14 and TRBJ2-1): EAGVTQFPSHSVIEKGQTVTLRCDPISGHDNLYWYRRVMGKEIKFLLHFVKESKQDESGMPNNRFLAERTGGTYSTLKVQPAELEDSGVYFCASSQRGTGGGNEQFFGPGTRLTVL.

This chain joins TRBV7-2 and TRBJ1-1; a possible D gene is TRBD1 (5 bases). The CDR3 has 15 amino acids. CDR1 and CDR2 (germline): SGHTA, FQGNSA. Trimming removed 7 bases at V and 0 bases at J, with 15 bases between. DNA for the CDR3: TGTGCCAGCACATCCGTCGGGGGAATGAACACTGAAGCTTTCTTT. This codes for CASTSVGGMNTEAFF.

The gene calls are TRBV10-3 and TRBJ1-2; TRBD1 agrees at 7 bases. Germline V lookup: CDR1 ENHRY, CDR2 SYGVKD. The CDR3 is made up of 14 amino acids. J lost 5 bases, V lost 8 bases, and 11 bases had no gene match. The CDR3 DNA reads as TGTGCCATCGCCCGGGAGACAGGGAAGTATGGCTACACCTTC. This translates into CAIARETGKYGYTF.

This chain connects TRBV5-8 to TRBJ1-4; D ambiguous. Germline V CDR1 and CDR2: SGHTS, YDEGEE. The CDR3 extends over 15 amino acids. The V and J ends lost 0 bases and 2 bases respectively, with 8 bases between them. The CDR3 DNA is TGTGCCAGCAGCTTGGAGGGCCGGACTAATGAAAAACTGTTTTTT. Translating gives CASSLEGRTNEKLFF.

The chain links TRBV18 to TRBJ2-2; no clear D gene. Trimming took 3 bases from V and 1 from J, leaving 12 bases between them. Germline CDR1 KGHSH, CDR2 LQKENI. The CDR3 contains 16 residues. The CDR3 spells CASSPVSSWNTGELFF. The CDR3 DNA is TGTGCCAGCTCACCGGTGTCCTCCTGGAACACCGGGGAGCTGTTTTTT. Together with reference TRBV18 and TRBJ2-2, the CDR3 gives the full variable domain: NAGVMQNPRHLVRRRGQEARLRCSPMKGHSHVYWYRQLPEEGLKFMVYLQKENIIDESGMPKERFSAEFPKEGPSILRIQQVVRGDSAAYFCASSPVSSWNTGELFFGEGSRLTVL.

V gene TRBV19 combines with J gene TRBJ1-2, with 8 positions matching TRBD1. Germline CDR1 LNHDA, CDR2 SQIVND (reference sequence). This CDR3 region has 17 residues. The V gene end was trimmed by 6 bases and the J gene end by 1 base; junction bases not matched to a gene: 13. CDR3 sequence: CASRPTPTGGGNYGYTF. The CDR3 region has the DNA TGTGCCAGTAGGCCCACCCCAACAGGGGGAGGTAACTATGGCTACACCTTC.

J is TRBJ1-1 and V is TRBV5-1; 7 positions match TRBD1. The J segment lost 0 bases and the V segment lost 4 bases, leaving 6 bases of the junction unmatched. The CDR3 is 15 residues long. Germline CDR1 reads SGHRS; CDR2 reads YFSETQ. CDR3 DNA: TGCGCCAGCAGCACAAACGGACAGGTGAACACTGAAGCTTTCTTT. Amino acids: CASSTNGQVNTEAFF.

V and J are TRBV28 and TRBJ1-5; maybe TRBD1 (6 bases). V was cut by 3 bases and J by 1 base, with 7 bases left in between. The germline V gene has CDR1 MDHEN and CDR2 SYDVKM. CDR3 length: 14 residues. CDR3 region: CASSLGGSNQPQHF. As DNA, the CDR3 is TGTGCCAGCAGTTTGGGGGGCAGCAATCAGCCCCAGCATTTT.

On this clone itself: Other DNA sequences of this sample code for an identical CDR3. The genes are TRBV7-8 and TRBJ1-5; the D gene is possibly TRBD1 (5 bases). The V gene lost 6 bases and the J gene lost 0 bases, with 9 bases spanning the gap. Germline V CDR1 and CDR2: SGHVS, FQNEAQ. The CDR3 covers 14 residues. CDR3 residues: CASRLGASNQPQHF. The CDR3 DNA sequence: TGTGCCAGCAGGCTAGGGGCTAGCAATCAGCCCCAGCATTTT. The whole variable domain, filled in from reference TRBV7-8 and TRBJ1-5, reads GAGVSQSPRYKVAKRGQDVALRCDPISGHVSLFWYQQALGQGPEFLTYFQNEAQLDKSGLPSDRFFAERPEGSVSTLKIQRTQQEDSAVYLCASRLGASNQPQHFGDGTRLSIL.